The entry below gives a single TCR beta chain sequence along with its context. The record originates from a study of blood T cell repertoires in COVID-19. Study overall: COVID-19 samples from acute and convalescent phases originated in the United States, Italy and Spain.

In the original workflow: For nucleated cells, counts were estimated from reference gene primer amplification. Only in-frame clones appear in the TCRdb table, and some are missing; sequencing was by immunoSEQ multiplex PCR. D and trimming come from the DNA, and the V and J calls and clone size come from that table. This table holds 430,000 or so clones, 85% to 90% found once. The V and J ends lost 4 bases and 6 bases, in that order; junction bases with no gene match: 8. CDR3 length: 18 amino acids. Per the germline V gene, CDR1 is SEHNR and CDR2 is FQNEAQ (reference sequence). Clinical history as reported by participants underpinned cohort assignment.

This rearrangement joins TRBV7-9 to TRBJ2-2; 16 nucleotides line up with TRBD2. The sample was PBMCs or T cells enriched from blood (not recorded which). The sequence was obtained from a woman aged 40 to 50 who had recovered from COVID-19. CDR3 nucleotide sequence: TGTGCCAGCAGCTCGTCCGGGACTAGCGGGAGGGCGGCCGGGGAGCTGTTTTTT. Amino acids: CASSSSGTSGRAAGELFF.